This TCR beta chain appears in the sequencing data of a study of response to subunit inactivated influenza vaccine. Regarding the study as a whole: Few new T cells, the authors suggested, are recruited by each seasonal influenza vaccination.

This clonotype was recorded at least ten times. Its antigen remains unknown. Trimming shortened V by 7 bases and J by 0 bases, and 24 bases separated the two germline ends. From germline, CDR1 is SEHNR and CDR2 FQNEAQ (reference sequence). The CDR3 covers 18 residues. TCRdb ran MiXCR on the RT-PCR reads and lists one entry per CDR3 protein. Of roughly 700,000 distinct CDR3 sequences listed, approximately 14% are singletons. This sequence was found in a man in his fifties who received an inactivated influenza vaccine. V and J are TRBV7-9 and TRBJ1-1, with D possibly being TRBD1 (6 bases). Sequencing was performed on PBMCs from blood, taken around two weeks before vaccination. DNA of the CDR3: TGTGCCAGCACCCAAGGGGGTCCCAGGAAGAGTATGAACACTGAAGCTTTCTTT. Protein sequence: CASTQGGPRKSMNTEAFF.